The following is a T cell receptor beta chain sequence with its context. Its antigen remains unknown. This specimen belongs to a study of PD-1 blockade in classical Hodgkin lymphoma. Broader study findings: Newly diagnosed patients were reported to exhibit reduced baseline TCR diversity relative to healthy donors. Although disease activity or prior therapy may be involved, causes of the repertoire differences remain undefined.

Sequencing was performed with immunoSEQ multiplex PCR; in TCRdb, only in-frame clones are kept and a portion is missing. The table has tens of thousands of clones, over 85% seen once. The time point was: newly diagnosed, previously untreated cHL patient sample. The authors compared against newly diagnosed, untreated classical Hodgkin lymphoma PBMCs. With V trimmed by 2 bases and J by 5 bases, 5 bases remained unmatched. This CDR3 is 15 amino acids long. The germline gives CDR1 KGHSH, CDR2 LQKENI. The chain recombines TRBV18 with TRBJ2-2, with TRBD1 matching 7 bases. The sequenced sample was peripheral blood mononuclear cells (PBMCs). The sequence came from a human donor with classical Hodgkin lymphoma. The CDR3 spells CASSPNRGGTGELFF. Written as DNA, the CDR3 is TGTGCCAGCTCACCAAACAGGGGCGGGACCGGGGAGCTGTTTTTT.